Presented here are 32 T cell receptor beta chains from one specimen sequenced in a study of regulatory T cells in long-lasting Graves disease. The TCR beta library used iRepertoire HTBI primers with Arm-PCR amplification of CDR3. Each CDR3 protein is one row after TCRdb ran MiXCR on the multiplex PCR reads. The sample yields roughly 560,000 distinct CDR3 sequences, about 16% seen once. Sample time point: newly diagnosed GD, antithyroid drugs for less than 3 months. Extracted RNA from PBMCs served as the source of the TCR library. These data are also associated with another study on T cells in Graves' hyperthyroidism and ophthalmopathy.

This specimen was peripheral blood mononuclear cells (PBMCs), taken at new diagnosis, from a patient treated with antithyroid drugs. Receptors were obtained from a woman aged 35-65 years with Graves disease.

This clonotype was seen ten or more times. V is TRBV12-5 and J is TRBJ1-1; D remains ambiguous. Germline V lookup: CDR1 LGHNT, CDR2 FRNRAP. This CDR3 contains 15 residues. Trimming took 4 bases from V and 0 from J, leaving 12 bases between them. Here the CDR3 reads CASGSELLMNTEAFF. CDR3 DNA sequence: TGTGCTAGTGGTTCTGAGTTGCTCATGAACACTGAAGCTTTCTTT.

This clonotype came up many times. V and J are TRBV5-1 and TRBJ1-1; 7 bases align to TRBD1. Trimming took 4 bases from V and 3 from J; bases not matched to a gene: 9. This CDR3 comprises 15 residues. In germline, CDR1 is SGHRS, CDR2 YFSETQ. The CDR3 here is CASSPQAGGYTEAFF. The CDR3 DNA reads TGCGCCAGCAGCCCCCAAGCAGGGGGGTACACTGAAGCTTTCTTT.

The rearrangement uses TRBV3-1 and TRBJ2-1; TRBD1 matches at 8 bases. CDR3 length equals 14 residues. CDR1 and CDR2 (germline): LGHDT, YNNKEL (reference sequence). Trimming removed 1 base from V and 5 bases from J; junction bases left unmatched: 1. CDR3 residues: CASSQGTGNNEQFF. In DNA, the CDR3 is TGTGCCAGCAGCCAAGGGACAGGGAACAATGAGCAGTTCTTC.

This chain joins TRBV24-1 and TRBJ1-2; TRBD1 agrees at 8 bases. Germline CDR1 is KGHDR and CDR2 is SFDVKD. V gave up 5 bases and J gave up 4 bases; unmatched junction bases: 2. The CDR3 spans 13 residues. The CDR3 DNA reads TGTGCCACCAGTGCTACAGGGGGCTATGGCTACACCTTC. This translates into CATSATGGYGYTF.

The chain joins TRBV4-1 to TRBJ1-5; the match to TRBD1 covers 7 bases. Unmatched junction bases numbered 11, after V lost 0 bases and J lost 3 bases. The CDR3 runs to 18 residues. In germline, CDR1 is MGHRA, CDR2 YSYEKL. CDR3 sequence reads: CASSQEGTLTGFNQPQHF. The CDR3, as DNA: TGCGCCAGCAGCCAAGAGGGCACCTTGACAGGGTTCAATCAGCCCCAGCATTTT.

This clonotype showed up many times. J is TRBJ2-7 and V is TRBV6-1; D gene unclear. The germline V gene encodes CDR1 MNHNS and CDR2 SASEGT. V lost 3 bases and J lost 5, with 11 bases in between. This CDR3 is 13 amino acids long. The CDR3 DNA reads TGTGCCAGCAGTGACAGGCCCTCTGACGAGCAGTACTTC. It specifies CASSDRPSDEQYF.

The V call is TRBV29-1, the J call TRBJ1-3; D possibly corresponds to TRBD1 (5 bases). Germline V CDR1 and CDR2: SQVTM, ANQGSEA. Deletions cut 4 bases from V and 8 bases from J, with 15 bases between. The CDR3 is made up of 13 amino acids. DNA for the CDR3: TGCAGCGTTGCGGCAGGGTTGGTGGACACCATATATTTT. It yields the protein CSVAAGLVDTIYF. The whole variable domain, filled in from reference TRBV29-1 and TRBJ1-3, reads SAVISQKPSRDICQRGTSLTIQCQVDSQVTMMFWYRQQPGQSLTLIATANQGSEATYESGFVIDKFPISRPNLTFSTLTVSNMSPEDSSIYLCSVAAGLVDTIYFGEGSWLTVV.

The chain employs TRBV4-1 and TRBJ1-1; tentatively, D is TRBD1 (5 bases). CDR1 is MGHRA and CDR2 is YSYEKL in the germline V gene. This CDR3 contains 15 residues. The V end was cut by 1 base, the J end by 0 bases, with 9 bases between. Here the CDR3 reads CASSQVGGLNTEAFF. The CDR3 coding sequence is TGCGCCAGCAGCCAAGTCGGGGGGTTGAACACTGAAGCTTTCTTT.

This clonotype was detected many times. The V call is TRBV11-2, the J call TRBJ2-1; maybe TRBD1 (5 bases). Germline-derived CDR1 and CDR2 are SGHAT and FQNNGV. Trimming took 1 base from V and 2 from J, leaving 15 bases between them. This CDR3 region has 17 residues. This CDR3 reads CASSLGPRGLTYNEQFF. The CDR3 coding sequence is TGTGCCAGCAGCTTAGGCCCTAGGGGATTGACCTACAATGAGCAGTTCTTC.

This clonotype was seen more than once but under ten times. The chain has TRBV14 and TRBJ2-1, with D tentatively TRBD1 (6 bases). V lost 2 bases and J lost 8, with 10 bases in between. The CDR3 is 13 amino acids. Germline V lookup: CDR1 SGHDN, CDR2 FVKESK. The CDR3 DNA reads as TGTGCCAGCAGCCAACCCCGACAGGATGAGCAGTTCTTC. Protein product: CASSQPRQDEQFF.

The CDR3 bases are TGTGCCAGCAGCTTAGCGGGACAGCTTAACACCGGGGAGCTGTTTTTT. It codes for CASSLAGQLNTGELFF. The chain employs TRBV7-2 and TRBJ2-2; 7 bases line up with TRBD1. The CDR3 is 16 residues long. The ends lost 0 bases at V and 2 bases at J; junction bases unmatched: 3. Germline V gene data show CDR1 as SGHTA and CDR2 as FQGNSA. Using reference TRBV7-2 and TRBJ2-2 for the parts outside the CDR3, the full variable domain is GAGVSQSPSNKVTEKGKDVELRCDPISGHTALYWYRQSLGQGLEFLIYFQGNSAPDKSGLPSDRFSAERTGGSVSTLTIQRTQQEDSAVYLCASSLAGQLNTGELFFGEGSRLTVL.

This clonotype occurred many times. The rearrangement links TRBV9 to TRBJ1-2; D gene unclear. Deletions cut 0 bases from V and 4 bases from J, with 10 bases between. This CDR3 spans 14 amino acids. Germline values: CDR1 SGDLS, CDR2 YYNGEE. The CDR3 spells CASSVDLSSYGYTF. CDR3 in DNA: TGTGCCAGCAGCGTAGACCTCAGTTCCTATGGCTACACCTTC. Together with reference TRBV9 and TRBJ1-2, the CDR3 gives the full variable domain: DSGVTQTPKHLITATGQRVTLRCSPRSGDLSVYWYQQSLDQGLQFLIQYYNGEERAKGNILERFSAQQFPDLHSELNLSSLELGDSALYFCASSVDLSSYGYTFGSGTRLTVV.

In this sample, this clonotype turned up many times. The junction and the germline gene differ at one end; a read error may be behind it. This chain uses TRBV2 with TRBJ1-2; no reliable D call. CDR1 is SNHLY, CDR2 FYNNEI, per germline. This CDR3 region has 14 residues. The CDR3 loop reads CASREDDISGGYTF. The CDR3 DNA follows: TGTGCCAGCAGGGAAGATGACATCTCGGGTGGCTACACCTTC.

The chain couples TRBV12-3 or TRBV12-4 to TRBJ1-3, with D possibly TRBD1 on 5 matching bases. CDR3 length equals 14 residues. The germline V and J ends were trimmed by 7 bases and 4 bases, with 14 bases remaining between them. CDR3 sequence reads: CASMARVRGNTIYF. CDR3 DNA: TGTGCCAGCATGGCCAGGGTGAGGGGAAACACCATATATTTT.

This clonotype was counted between two and nine times. V and J are TRBV3-1 and TRBJ2-2; D gene uncertain. CDR3 length equals 13 residues. Trimming took off 6 bases at V and 5 bases at J, with 10 bases between the two ends. Germline CDR1 LGHDT, CDR2 YNNKEL (reference sequence). In DNA form, the CDR3 reads TGTGCCAGCAGTTCCTCTCGGACCGGGGAGCTGTTTTTT. Protein: CASSSSRTGELFF.

The chain recombines TRBV11-3 with TRBJ2-1; 9 bases line up with TRBD1. This CDR3 contains 17 residues. CDR1 is SGHNT, CDR2 YENEEA, per germline. The junction had 7 bases not matched to a gene; V was cut back by 0 bases and J by 4 bases. CDR3 residues: CASSLDGGTGKYNEQFF. The CDR3 DNA reads TGTGCCAGCAGCTTAGATGGGGGGACAGGGAAATACAATGAGCAGTTCTTC.

This clonotype has only a few counts. V and J are TRBV6-1 and TRBJ1-2, with D perhaps matching TRBD1 (6 bases). V lost 7 bases to trimming and J lost 5 bases, with 20 bases between them. The CDR3 totals 15 residues. The germline V gene encodes CDR1 MNHNS and CDR2 SASEGT. DNA for the CDR3: TGTGCCAGCACCTCCGGGGGGGGGCGCGGGTATGGCTACACCTTC. It specifies CASTSGGGRGYGYTF.

This clonotype was seen many times. V usage is TRBV20-1 and J usage is TRBJ2-7, with TRBD2 as a possible D gene (5 bases). The ends were cut back, 5 bases at V and 6 bases at J, with 8 bases in the middle. CDR1 and CDR2 from the germline V gene are DFQATT and SNEGSKA (reference sequence). The CDR3 sequence is 10 residues long. CDR3 amino acids: CSARGSEQYF. In DNA form, the CDR3 reads TGCAGTGCTCGGGGTTCCGAGCAGTACTTC.

This clonotype was observed many times. The chain has TRBV20-1 and TRBJ2-1, with a tentative D call TRBD2 (6 bases). V lost 0 bases, J lost 0 bases, and 15 bases lay in between. In germline, CDR1 is DFQATT, CDR2 SNEGSKA (reference sequence). The CDR3 consists of 17 residues. DNA of the CDR3: TGCAGTGCTAGAGAGTCAGCGGCGGGGAGCTCCTACAATGAGCAGTTCTTC. It specifies CSARESAAGSSYNEQFF.

This clonotype occurred many times. The V gene is TRBV5-1, the J gene TRBJ2-2, with a weak D call TRBD2 (6 bases). CDR1 and CDR2 (germline): SGHRS, YFSETQ. This CDR3 comprises 14 residues. V gave up 9 bases and J gave up 2 bases, with 14 bases separating them. The CDR3 here is CATRDWTNTGELFF. CDR3 nucleotide sequence: TGCGCCACCAGGGACTGGACCAACACCGGGGAGCTGTTTTTT.

The rearrangement uses TRBV19 and TRBJ2-1, with 9 bases matching TRBD2. From germline, CDR1 is LNHDA and CDR2 SQIVND (reference sequence). The CDR3 has 17 amino acids. Trimming at V came to 7 bases and at J to 4 bases, leaving 14 bases not matched to a gene. The CDR3 is CASTLSGSAGGYNEQFF. As DNA, the CDR3 is TGTGCCAGTACCCTTTCAGGGTCCGCGGGGGGGTACAATGAGCAGTTCTTC. The variable domain in full, with the rest retrieved from reference TRBV19 and TRBJ2-1, is DGGITQSPKYLFRKEGQNVTLSCEQNLNHDAMYWYRQDPGQGLRLIYYSQIVNDFQKGDIAEGYSVSREKKESFPLTVTSAQKNPTAFYLCASTLSGSAGGYNEQFFGPGTRLTVL.

Many counts were recorded for this clonotype. J is TRBJ1-1 and V is TRBV6-2 or TRBV6-3; TRBD1 is a possible D gene (6 bases). CDR3 length: 14 amino acids. Trimming pared 4 bases from V and 7 bases from J, leaving 16 bases between. Per germline, CDR1 MNHEY and CDR2 SVGEGT. CDR3 loop: CASSSLGGLSEAFF. CDR3 sequence (DNA): TGTGCCAGCAGTTCCTTGGGGGGCCTCAGTGAAGCTTTCTTT.

This clonotype has at least ten counts. This chain uses TRBV3-1 with TRBJ2-3, with 12 bases aligning to TRBD2. The CDR3 has 16 residues. Germline V gene sequence: CDR1 LGHDT, CDR2 YNNKEL (reference sequence). V gave up 6 bases and J gave up 5 bases; unmatched junction bases: 9. Here the CDR3 DNA reads TGTGCCAGCAGAACTTCTAGCGGGGGGGCCGGAGATACGCAGTATTTT. It codes for CASRTSSGGAGDTQYF.

This clonotype was detected only a few times. The chain employs TRBV29-1 and TRBJ2-1; possibly TRBD2 for D (5 bases). There are 13 residues in the CDR3. Germline loops: CDR1 SQVTM, CDR2 ANQGSEA. The ends were cut back, 6 bases at V and 3 bases at J, with 12 bases in the middle. The CDR3 is CSVLDWNYNEQFF. In DNA, the CDR3 is TGCAGCGTCCTGGACTGGAACTACAATGAGCAGTTCTTC.

This chain connects TRBV7-9 to TRBJ1-3; a possible D gene is TRBD1 (5 bases). Germline values: CDR1 SEHNR, CDR2 FQNEAQ (reference sequence). The CDR3 has 15 amino acids. Trimming left V 2 bases short and J 4 bases short, with 12 bases between. The CDR3 region has the DNA TGTGCCAGCAGCTTAAACCGGGGCTCCGGAAACACCATATATTTT. Translating gives CASSLNRGSGNTIYF.

Many counts were recorded for this clonotype. The chain combines TRBV27 with TRBJ2-7; TRBD1 agrees at 8 bases. V lost 6 bases and J lost 6; bases outside the gene matches: 13. Per germline, CDR1 MNHEY and CDR2 SMNVEV (reference sequence). The CDR3 has 15 amino acids. DNA for the CDR3: TGTGCCAGCAGCCTAAGGGATGACAGGGGAGCCGAGCAGTACTTC. This encodes CASSLRDDRGAEQYF.

This clonotype was observed a few times. This rearrangement joins TRBV19 to TRBJ1-2; 7 bases are shared with TRBD1. V was clipped by 3 bases and J by 4 bases; unmatched bases: 5. From germline, CDR1 is LNHDA and CDR2 SQIVND (reference sequence). The CDR3 consists of 14 residues. CDR3 nucleotides: TGTGCCAGTAGTATGGAGGGGGCGGTCTATGGCTACACCTTC. Translated: CASSMEGAVYGYTF.

This clonotype was observed a few times. The chain employs TRBV5-1 and TRBJ2-7; D is unresolved. The V end was cut by 4 bases, the J end by 2 bases, with 16 bases between. This CDR3 has 15 residues. CDR1 is SGHRS and CDR2 is YFSETQ in the germline V gene. The CDR3 nucleotides are TGCGCCAGCAGCCCCACCCCCGGCACCACCTACGAGCAGTACTTC. Its protein product is CASSPTPGTTYEQYF.

This rearrangement joins TRBV11-3 to TRBJ2-7, with D perhaps assigned TRBD1 or TRBD2 (6 bases each). The germline CDR1 and CDR2 sequences are SGHNT and YENEEA. The V gene lost 5 bases and the J gene lost 5 bases, with 16 bases spanning the gap. The CDR3 is made up of 14 amino acids. The chain's CDR3 is CASSPGTGANEQYF. In DNA form, the CDR3 reads TGTGCCAGCAGCCCAGGGACGGGGGCTAACGAGCAGTACTTC. The variable domain in full, with the rest retrieved from reference TRBV11-3 and TRBJ2-7, is EAGVVQSPRYKIIEKKQPVAFWCNPISGHNTLYWYLQNLGQGPELLIRYENEEAVDDSQLPKDRFSAERLKGVDSTLKIQPAELGDSAVYLCASSPGTGANEQYFGPGTRLTVT.

This clonotype was observed at least ten times. The chain recombines TRBV20-1 with TRBJ2-1, with no clear D. The CDR3 consists of 17 residues. Germline lookup yields CDR1 DFQATT and CDR2 SNEGSKA (reference sequence). The V gene lost 3 bases and the J gene lost 8 bases, with 26 bases spanning the gap. CDR3 DNA: TGCAGTGCTAGTGGACCCTCCGAGACCTCCCTTGGGGATGAGCAGTTCTTC. Its translation is CSASGPSETSLGDEQFF.

The table lists this clonotype with many counts. V usage is TRBV28 and J usage is TRBJ1-4, with 7 nucleotides matching TRBD1. The V segment lost 6 bases and the J segment 4 bases; nucleotides outside the gene matches: 8. There are 15 residues in the CDR3. CDR1 is MDHEN, CDR2 SYDVKM, per germline. The CDR3 nucleotides are TGTGCCAGCAGCAAAGCGACAGGGTATAATGAAAAACTGTTTTTT. The encoded protein is CASSKATGYNEKLFF.

This clonotype was picked up many times. The chain employs TRBV20-1 and TRBJ1-2; perhaps TRBD1 as D (6 bases). Germline V CDR1 and CDR2: DFQATT, SNEGSKA (reference sequence). The germline V and J ends were trimmed by 0 bases and 4 bases, with 12 bases remaining between them. The CDR3 has 14 amino acids. The CDR3 sequence is CSARDNRAIYGYTF. Here the CDR3 DNA reads TGCAGTGCTAGAGACAACAGGGCTATCTATGGCTACACCTTC.